The 32 T cell receptor beta chains presented below share a single source sample, sequenced in a study of control samples from healthy donors and cancer patients. The protocol was immunoSEQ multiplex PCR, while the TCRdb copy is restricted to in-frame clones and leaves out a portion. The sample contains over 60,000 clones, over 85% of which appear only once. The sample consisted of PBMCs. These receptors all come from a woman aged 60-70 years with head and neck cancer.

This rearrangement joins TRBV6-5 to TRBJ2-1; no reliable D call. The CDR3 runs to 10 residues. The V and J ends lost 8 bases and 7 bases respectively, with 6 bases between them. The germline V gene has CDR1 MNHEY and CDR2 SVGAGI. Here the CDR3 DNA reads TGTGCCAGCGGAGTTAATGAGCAGTTCTTC. Translating it yields CASGVNEQFF.

The chain recombines TRBV7-2 with TRBJ2-3; 11 bases match TRBD2. Unmatched junction bases numbered 6, after V lost 5 bases and J lost 5 bases. The CDR3 runs 15 residues. Germline V gene lookup returns CDR1 SGHTA and CDR2 FQGNSA. CDR3 coding DNA: TGTGCCAGCAGCCCCGGGACTAGCGGTGAAGATACGCAGTATTTT. Protein product: CASSPGTSGEDTQYF.

The V and J genes are TRBV6-1 and TRBJ2-3; D not certain. The germline CDR1 and CDR2 sequences are MNHNS and SASEGT. V shed 2 bases and J shed 2 bases, with 8 bases lying between them. CDR3 size: 14 residues. CDR3 region: CASSEMLNTDTQYF. The CDR3 coding sequence is TGTGCCAGCAGTGAAATGCTAAACACAGATACGCAGTATTTT.

This chain links TRBV5-1 with TRBJ1-1; D gene unclear. CDR1 SGHRS and CDR2 YFSETQ come from the germline V gene. CDR3 length equals 14 residues. The V and J ends lost 1 base and 3 bases respectively, with 10 bases between them. The CDR3 nucleotides read TGCGCCAGCAGCTTGTCAGGCTGGGACACTGAAGCTTTCTTT. Translating gives CASSLSGWDTEAFF.

This rearrangement joins TRBV5-4 to TRBJ2-7; 12 bases fit TRBD2. In germline, CDR1 is SGHNT, CDR2 YYREEE (reference sequence). V gave up 4 bases and J gave up 4 bases; unmatched junction bases: 3. The CDR3 extends over 14 amino acids. This chain's CDR3 is CASSVTSGSYEQYF. The CDR3 nucleotides are TGTGCCAGCAGCGTGACTAGCGGGAGTTACGAGCAGTACTTC.

The chain employs TRBV28 and TRBJ2-3; TRBD1 is a possible D gene (5 bases). Trimming took 6 bases from V and 4 from J, leaving 11 bases between them. This CDR3 region has 13 residues. Germline values: CDR1 MDHEN, CDR2 SYDVKM. The chain's CDR3 is CASSLGASDTQYF. For the CDR3, the DNA is TGTGCCAGCAGCCTAGGGGCGTCAGATACGCAGTATTTT.

The V and J genes are TRBV27 and TRBJ2-1; 16 nucleotides line up with TRBD2. Germline values: CDR1 MNHEY, CDR2 SMNVEV (reference sequence). The CDR3 is 18 residues long. V trimming: 2 bases; J trimming: 5 bases; junction bases outside the gene matches: 6. CDR3: CASSLLGTSGRANNEQFF. The CDR3 nucleotides read TGTGCCAGCAGTTTACTCGGGACTAGCGGGAGGGCCAACAATGAGCAGTTCTTC.

The CDR3 sequence: CASSIGRNSGNIQYF. The DNA of the CDR3 is TGTGCCAGTAGTATCGGCCGCAATTCGGGAAACATTCAGTACTTC. The V call is TRBV19, the J call TRBJ2-4; D ambiguous. CDR1 and CDR2 from the germline V gene are LNHDA and SQIVND (reference sequence). V dropped 3 bases and J dropped 6 bases, with 15 bases sitting between them. This CDR3 has 15 residues.

The chain recombines TRBV9 with TRBJ2-3; no definite D call. Germline-derived CDR1 and CDR2 are SGDLS and YYNGEE. V was trimmed by 0 bases and J by 6 bases, leaving 11 bases between them. This CDR3 contains 14 residues. CDR3 in DNA: TGTGCCAGCAGCGTAGCTGGGGTTAAGGATACGCAGTATTTT. Protein sequence: CASSVAGVKDTQYF.

The rearrangement joins TRBV10-1 to TRBJ2-1; D may be TRBD2 (6 bases). Germline V gene sequence: CDR1 WNHNN, CDR2 SYGVQD (reference sequence). The CDR3 sequence is 14 residues long. V dropped 4 bases and J dropped 4 bases, with 11 bases sitting between them. The CDR3 region is CASSAGVLYNEQFF. DNA for the CDR3: TGCGCCAGCAGTGCGGGAGTACTATACAATGAGCAGTTCTTC.

As for this clone: Its ends do not fully match the called genes, so a read error is possible. The CDR3 region is CASIEPPAGGTEAFF. CDR3 sequence (DNA): TGTGCCAGCATTGAACCCCCGGCGGGAGGGACTGAAGCTTTCTTT. The chain joins TRBV6-1 to TRBJ1-1, with unresolved D. Germline V CDR1 and CDR2: MNHNS, SASEGT. This CDR3 is 15 amino acids long.

The chain has TRBV7-9 and TRBJ2-7; 8 bases line up with TRBD1. Germline assignment: CDR1 SEHNR and CDR2 FQNEAQ (reference sequence). The CDR3 consists of 15 residues. Trimming at V came to 1 base and at J to 6 bases, leaving 8 bases not matched to a gene. The CDR3, as DNA: TGTGCCAGCAGCTTAGGGACAGGGACCTCAGCCGAGCAGTACTTC. This codes for CASSLGTGTSAEQYF.

The V gene is TRBV7-6, the J gene TRBJ2-1; 9 positions match TRBD2. CDR1 is SGHVS and CDR2 is FNYEAQ in the germline V gene. With 1 base clipped from V and 4 bases from J, the junction kept 2 bases outside the gene matches. The CDR3 runs to 15 residues. As DNA, the CDR3 is TGTGCCAGCAGCTTAGGACTAGCGGAATACAATGAGCAGTTCTTC. It specifies CASSLGLAEYNEQFF. The whole variable domain, filled in from reference TRBV7-6 and TRBJ2-1, reads GAGVSQSPRYKVTKRGQDVALRCDPISGHVSLYWYRQALGQGPEFLTYFNYEAQQDKSGLPNDRFSAERPEGSISTLTIQRTEQRDSAMYRCASSLGLAEYNEQFFGPGTRLTVL.

The chain combines TRBV28 with TRBJ2-2, with D perhaps matching TRBD2 (6 bases). V was clipped by 3 bases and J by 4 bases, with 15 bases between them. CDR3 length: 16 residues. Germline V CDR1 and CDR2: MDHEN, SYDVKM. This chain's CDR3 is CASSFPGLGPTGELFF. In nucleotides, the CDR3 is TGTGCCAGCAGTTTCCCGGGACTGGGTCCCACCGGGGAGCTGTTTTTT.

The chain carries TRBV12-3 or TRBV12-4 and TRBJ2-1; the D is unclear. Trimming pared 5 bases from V and 8 bases from J, leaving 10 bases between. This CDR3 is 12 amino acids long. CDR3 sequence (DNA): TGTGCCAGCAGTCCCTCGAGTCATGAGCAGTTCTTC. Translating it yields CASSPSSHEQFF.

This clone was observed a few times. The genes are TRBV19 and TRBJ2-5, with 9 bases that match TRBD1. This CDR3 has 15 amino acids. Germline values: CDR1 LNHDA, CDR2 SQIVND (reference sequence). V shed 4 bases, J shed 8 bases, and the junction held 11 bases outside the gene matches. CDR3 bases: TGTGCCAGTAGTACGTGGGGACAGGGTCTTGGAACCCAGTACTTC. It is translated as CASSTWGQGLGTQYF.

The J gene is TRBJ2-2, the V gene TRBV20-1; TRBD2 aligns across 13 bases. The J segment lost 7 bases and the V segment lost 3 bases, leaving 5 bases of the junction unmatched. The germline gives CDR1 DFQATT, CDR2 SNEGSKA (reference sequence). This CDR3 is built from 15 residues. The CDR3 protein is CSASRLAGGGGELFF. Here the CDR3 DNA reads TGCAGTGCTAGTAGACTAGCGGGAGGTGGCGGGGAGCTGTTTTTT.

This chain connects TRBV20-1 to TRBJ2-1; 7 bases match TRBD2. Germline CDR1 DFQATT, CDR2 SNEGSKA (reference sequence). This CDR3 has 16 residues. The J segment lost 0 bases and the V segment lost 6 bases, leaving 11 bases of the junction unmatched. The CDR3 DNA sequence: TGCAGTGCCAGTTTTAGCGGGCCGAGCTCCTACAATGAGCAGTTCTTC. The encoded protein is CSASFSGPSSYNEQFF.

This chain uses TRBV3-1 (or the pseudogene TRBV3-2) with TRBJ2-3, with TRBD2 matching over 8 bases. The V gene's germline CDR1 is LGHDT and CDR2 YNNKEL (reference sequence). After removal of 4 bases from V and 5 bases from J, the junction contained 8 bases not matched to a gene. This CDR3 has 15 amino acids. The CDR3 DNA follows: TGTGCCAGCAGCCTAGGAAGCGGGAGTGGAGATACGCAGTATTTT. Translation: CASSLGSGSGDTQYF.

This clone has a single count. The chain employs TRBV7-9 and TRBJ2-7, with a tentative D call TRBD1 (5 bases). There are 19 residues in the CDR3. Trimming removed 3 bases from V and 0 bases from J, with 24 bases in between. Germline V gene data show CDR1 as SEHNR and CDR2 as FQNEAQ (reference sequence). CDR3 sequence reads: CASSFPPPHDSWISYEQYF. The CDR3 bases are TGTGCCAGCAGCTTTCCGCCACCACACGACAGCTGGATCTCCTACGAGCAGTACTTC.

The chain recombines TRBV27 with TRBJ1-5; D gene ambiguous. Germline CDR1 is MNHEY and CDR2 is SMNVEV (reference sequence). CDR3 length: 16 amino acids. V dropped 5 bases and J dropped 0 bases, with 14 bases sitting between them. CDR3 nucleotides: TGTGCCAGCAGTCCCTTCGACCGGTTTAGCAATCAGCCCCAGCATTTT. This gives the protein CASSPFDRFSNQPQHF.

The genes are TRBV30 and TRBJ1-3; D not certain. V lost 1 base and J lost 0, with 10 bases in between. The germline V gene encodes CDR1 GTSNPN and CDR2 SVGIG (reference sequence). The CDR3 consists of 15 residues. The CDR3 DNA reads TGTGCCTGGAGTGAAGGGTCGAACTCTGGAAACACCATATATTTT. This sequence encodes CAWSEGSNSGNTIYF.

The chain carries TRBV4-2 and TRBJ1-2; D may be TRBD1 (5 bases). This CDR3 has 14 residues. The V gene lost 0 bases and the J gene lost 3 bases, with 8 bases spanning the gap. From germline, CDR1 is LGHNA and CDR2 YNFKEQ. The CDR3 loop reads CASSQEVQDYGYTF. As DNA, the CDR3 is TGTGCCAGCAGCCAAGAGGTACAGGACTATGGCTACACCTTC.

J is TRBJ1-3 and V is TRBV3-1 (or the pseudogene TRBV3-2), with TRBD1 as a possible D gene (6 bases). The CDR3 length is 15 residues. The V gene lost 0 bases and the J gene lost 4 bases, with 10 bases spanning the gap. The germline V gene has CDR1 LGHDT and CDR2 YNNKEL (reference sequence). CDR3 protein: CASSQEGGTGNTIYF. The CDR3 DNA follows: TGTGCCAGCAGCCAAGAAGGGGGAACCGGAAACACCATATATTTT.

This chain joins TRBV18 and TRBJ1-1, with D possibly TRBD1 on 5 matching bases. The CDR3 totals 13 residues. V lost 3 bases, J lost 0 bases, and 5 bases lay in between. CDR1 is KGHSH and CDR2 is LQKENI in the germline V gene. The CDR3 loop is CASSPDMNTEAFF. The CDR3 DNA sequence: TGTGCCAGCTCACCGGACATGAACACTGAAGCTTTCTTT.

The chain recombines TRBV18 with TRBJ1-1, with D hard to call. Germline CDR1 is KGHSH and CDR2 is LQKENI. The CDR3 has 14 amino acids. V was clipped by 6 bases and J by 7 bases, with 18 bases between them. CDR3 DNA: TGTGCCAGCTCCCCCCCCAACGATCTAATTGAAGCTTTCTTT. Translation: CASSPPNDLIEAFF.

This clone came up once. This chain joins TRBV29-1 and TRBJ2-1, with D perhaps given as TRBD1 or TRBD2 (5 bases each). The length of the CDR3 is 12 residues. Germline CDR1 SQVTM, CDR2 ANQGSEA. Trimming took 4 bases from V and 5 from J, leaving 9 bases between them. The CDR3 here is CSVARGDNEQFF. The CDR3 DNA follows: TGCAGCGTTGCTCGAGGGGACAATGAGCAGTTCTTC.

This clone was seen a single time. The V and J genes are TRBV6-5 and TRBJ2-3; TRBD1 aligns across 9 bases. The CDR3 runs 14 residues. Trimming at V came to 5 bases and at J to 4 bases, leaving 4 bases not matched to a gene. Germline V gene sequence: CDR1 MNHEY, CDR2 SVGAGI. This chain's CDR3 is CASSRDRAPDTQYF. Here the CDR3 DNA reads TGTGCCAGCAGTCGGGACAGGGCCCCAGATACGCAGTATTTT.

V usage is TRBV11-2 and J usage is TRBJ2-3; no firm D call. CDR3 length: 15 residues. Germline-derived CDR1 and CDR2 are SGHAT and FQNNGV. V lost 3 bases and J lost 3, with 13 bases in between. The chain's CDR3 is CASSLLTARTDTQYF. The CDR3 DNA reads as TGTGCCAGCAGCTTGTTGACGGCAAGAACAGATACGCAGTATTTT.

The J gene is TRBJ2-2, the V gene TRBV7-2; D gene uncertain. Trimming pared 4 bases from V and 1 base from J, leaving 4 bases between. Germline loops: CDR1 SGHTA, CDR2 FQGNSA. The CDR3 is 13 amino acids. Written as DNA, the CDR3 is TGTGCCAGCAGCTCGAGGAACACCGGGGAGCTGTTTTTT. Its translation: CASSSRNTGELFF.

This sequence joins TRBV7-2 and TRBJ2-7; D gene ambiguous. The CDR3 is 13 residues long. Germline CDR1 SGHTA, CDR2 FQGNSA. V was trimmed by 0 bases and J by 4 bases, leaving 7 bases between them. The CDR3 sequence is CASSLARSYEQYF. CDR3 coding DNA: TGTGCCAGCAGCTTAGCGCGCTCGTACGAGCAGTACTTC.

The chain links TRBV28 to TRBJ1-2, with D uncertain. The CDR3 totals 15 residues. Germline CDR1 and CDR2: MDHEN and SYDVKM. Trimming shortened V by 2 bases and J by 4 bases, and 14 bases separated the two germline ends. Here the CDR3 DNA reads TGTGCCAGCAGTTTAATGTCCAGAGAAGCCTATGGCTACACCTTC. It specifies CASSLMSREAYGYTF.